Shown below are 26 T cell receptor beta chains from a single sample sequenced in a study of early T cells in non-severe SARS-CoV-2 infection. One entry per CDR3 protein results from TCRdb running MiXCR on the 5' RACE reads. Of about 46,000 distinct CDR3 sequences in the sample, less than 10% are singletons; the top ten hold around 5.3%. The sequencing used whole blood, collected at baseline. Source of these receptors: an adult who was a healthcare worker with PCR-confirmed SARS-CoV-2 infection or an uninfected control (not recorded which).

Worth noting for this clonotype: A much larger clone differs by one base, so this may be a read error. The chain is built from TRBV18 and TRBJ2-7; a possible D gene is TRBD1 (6 bases). CDR3 length equals 11 residues. The V gene's germline CDR1 is KGHSH and CDR2 LQKENI. The CDR3 nucleotides read TGTGCCAGCTCACCAGGGGGCGAGCTGTACTTC. Amino acids: CASSPGGELYF.

This clonotype occurred many times. V gene TRBV12-3 or TRBV12-4 combines with J gene TRBJ2-6; perhaps TRBD1 as D (6 bases). V lost 6 bases and J lost 0, with 15 bases in between. There are 17 residues in the CDR3. The CDR3 here is CASSLGHSSSGANVLTF. The CDR3, as DNA: TGTGCCAGCAGCCTGGGACACTCGTCCTCTGGGGCCAACGTCCTGACTTTC.

This clonotype was detected a few times. CDR3 nucleotide sequence: TGTGCCAGCAGCCAGGCCTACGGGGGTCGCGAGCAGTACTTC. Translated, it gives CASSQAYGGREQYF. This sequence joins TRBV3-1 and TRBJ2-7, with D maybe TRBD2 (6 bases). Germline V lookup: CDR1 LGHDT, CDR2 YNNKEL (reference sequence). CDR3 size: 14 residues. The V gene lost 3 bases and the J gene lost 6 bases, with 15 bases spanning the gap.

Only a few counts were recorded for this clonotype. The chain couples TRBV25-1 to TRBJ2-2; tentatively, D is TRBD1 (5 bases). The length of the CDR3 is 14 residues. Germline CDR1 and CDR2: MGHDK and SYGVNS. Trimming took 5 bases from V and 4 from J, leaving 11 bases between them. The CDR3, as DNA: TGTGCCAGCAGTCTATCAGGGCCCACCGGGGAGCTGTTTTTT. Translating gives CASSLSGPTGELFF.

There are a few counts of this clonotype. The gene calls are TRBV3-1 and TRBJ1-6; no definite D call. The length of the CDR3 is 15 residues. Deletions cut 1 base from V and 9 bases from J, with 13 bases between. CDR1 is LGHDT and CDR2 is YNNKEL in the germline V gene (reference sequence). The CDR3 sequence: CASSQVNGGISPLHF. CDR3 nucleotides: TGTGCCAGCAGCCAAGTGAACGGCGGGATTTCACCCCTCCACTTT.

This clonotype has a count of ten or more. The V call is TRBV5-1, the J call TRBJ2-7; no definite D call. Germline V gene sequence: CDR1 SGHRS, CDR2 YFSETQ. The ends were cut back, 0 bases at V and 7 bases at J, with 8 bases in the middle. This CDR3 comprises 12 residues. CDR3 sequence: CASSLESFEQYF. The CDR3 bases are TGCGCCAGCAGCTTGGAAAGTTTTGAGCAGTACTTC.

This clonotype occurred a few times. The rearrangement links TRBV20-1 to TRBJ1-5; D is possibly TRBD1 (5 bases). The CDR3 contains 16 residues. Germline CDR1 reads DFQATT; CDR2 reads SNEGSKA (reference sequence). V was pared by 4 bases and J by 0 bases, with 16 bases between. As DNA, the CDR3 is TGCAGTGCTATACCCCTTCAGGGATATAGCAATCAGCCCCAGCATTTT. Translating gives CSAIPLQGYSNQPQHF.

There are many counts of this clonotype. J is TRBJ2-3 and V is TRBV19; a weak D match, TRBD1 (5 bases). This CDR3 has 14 residues. Germline V CDR1 and CDR2: LNHDA, SQIVND (reference sequence). With 3 bases removed from V and 5 bases from J, the gap between germline ends came to 12 bases. CDR3 sequence reads: CASSIGGDRDTQYF. In nucleotides, the CDR3 is TGTGCCAGTAGTATTGGTGGCGACAGAGATACGCAGTATTTT.

This clonotype was seen many times. The chain has TRBV13 and TRBJ2-3; D is ambiguous. The germline V gene has CDR1 PRHDT and CDR2 FYEKMQ (reference sequence). The ends were cut back, 0 bases at V and 11 bases at J, with 9 bases in the middle. The CDR3 covers 12 residues. The chain's CDR3 is CASSLGLARQYF. The CDR3 DNA is TGTGCCAGCAGCTTAGGCCTCGCGAGGCAGTATTTT.

This clonotype came up many times. The chain carries TRBV7-2 and TRBJ2-2; D is unclear. Germline CDR1 and CDR2: SGHTA and FQGNSA. This CDR3 comprises 15 residues. Trimming took 3 bases from V and 0 from J, leaving 8 bases between them. The DNA of the CDR3 is TGTGCCAGCAGCTTTTGGGGAACGAACACCGGGGAGCTGTTTTTT. Translation: CASSFWGTNTGELFF.

This clonotype has a handful of counts. This chain links TRBV5-1 with TRBJ2-7, with 10 bases aligning to TRBD2. The germline V gene encodes CDR1 SGHRS and CDR2 YFSETQ. There are 14 residues in the CDR3. V trimming: 4 bases; J trimming: 4 bases; junction bases outside the gene matches: 5. The CDR3 loop is CASSRTSGRYEQYF. The CDR3 DNA sequence: TGCGCCAGCAGCAGGACTAGCGGAAGATACGAGCAGTACTTC.

This clonotype is deemed medium-sized. J is TRBJ1-1 and V is TRBV7-9; D is possibly TRBD1 (5 bases). Deletions cut 4 bases from V and 1 base from J, with 10 bases between. The CDR3 totals 14 residues. The germline V gene has CDR1 SEHNR and CDR2 FQNEAQ (reference sequence). In DNA form, the CDR3 reads TGTGCCAGCAGCTGGGGCCAGTCGAACACTGAAGCTTTCTTT. Protein: CASSWGQSNTEAFF.

Many counts were recorded for this clonotype. V gene TRBV3-1 combines with J gene TRBJ1-2; 8 nucleotides agree with TRBD1. The CDR3 is 14 residues long. From germline, CDR1 is LGHDT and CDR2 YNNKEL (reference sequence). V dropped 4 bases and J dropped 3; count of bases not matched to a gene: 4. CDR3 in DNA: TGTGCCAGCAGCCCCGGACAGGGATACTATGGCTACACCTTC. Amino acid sequence: CASSPGQGYYGYTF.

This clonotype showed up many times. V and J are TRBV9 and TRBJ2-1; D ambiguous. Germline lookup yields CDR1 SGDLS and CDR2 YYNGEE. This CDR3 comprises 12 residues. V was clipped by 3 bases and J by 6 bases, with 7 bases between them. The CDR3 loop reads CASSAFSNEQFF. Written as DNA, the CDR3 is TGTGCCAGCAGCGCCTTTTCCAATGAGCAGTTCTTC.

J is TRBJ1-1 and V is TRBV10-2; D gene unclear. V was clipped by 6 bases and J by 4 bases, with 15 bases between them. CDR1 WSHSY and CDR2 SAAADI come from the germline V gene. The CDR3 extends over 14 amino acids. The CDR3 nucleotides read TGCGCCAGCAGACCAGGTGGAGAGATCACTGAAGCTTTCTTT. This sequence encodes CASRPGGEITEAFF.

Many counts were recorded for this clonotype. This sequence joins TRBV29-1 and TRBJ1-1, with D possibly TRBD1 on 6 matching bases. The V and J ends lost 7 bases and 6 bases respectively, with 18 bases between them. The CDR3 runs to 13 residues. Germline CDR1 reads SQVTM; CDR2 reads ANQGSEA. CDR3 bases: TGCAGCGCCGAGGGAGGGGAGGGGGCTGAAGCTTTCTTT. It yields the protein CSAEGGEGAEAFF.

The rearrangement uses TRBV7-9 and TRBJ2-3; D not resolved. Trimming removed 5 bases from V and 8 bases from J, with 14 bases in between. This CDR3 contains 13 residues. Germline V CDR1 and CDR2: SEHNR, FQNEAQ (reference sequence). CDR3 coding DNA: TGTGCCAGCAGCCCCCCCGGCCGAGTTACGCAGTATTTT. Its protein product is CASSPPGRVTQYF.

This clonotype was seen ten or more times. The chain is built from TRBV5-4 and TRBJ2-5; D tentatively fits TRBD1 or TRBD2 (5 bases each). Germline lookup yields CDR1 SGHNT and CDR2 YYREEE (reference sequence). V was clipped by 3 bases and J by 3 bases, with 15 bases between them. This CDR3 has 15 residues. The CDR3 DNA sequence: TGTGCCAGCAGCTCGGACCCACGAGGGGAAGAGACCCAGTACTTC. As protein: CASSSDPRGEETQYF. Looking up the rest from reference TRBV5-4 and TRBJ2-5 gives the full variable domain: ETGVTQSPTHLIKTRGQQVTLRCSSQSGHNTVSWYQQALGQGPQFIFQYYREEENGRGNFPPRFSGLQFPNYSSELNVNALELDDSALYLCASSSDPRGEETQYFGPGTRLLVL.

This clonotype was picked up a small number of times. V and J are TRBV12-3 or TRBV12-4 and TRBJ1-1; D is possibly TRBD1 (6 bases). The CDR3 has 14 amino acids. V was pared by 2 bases and J by 9 bases, with 16 bases between. The CDR3 region is CASSLSTGIQKAFF. The CDR3 DNA reads as TGTGCCAGCAGTTTAAGCACAGGGATCCAGAAAGCTTTCTTT.

There are many counts of this clonotype. The chain links TRBV5-4 to TRBJ1-1, with D perhaps matching TRBD1 (5 bases). The CDR3 sequence is 15 residues long. Germline-derived CDR1 and CDR2 are SGHNT and YYREEE (reference sequence). V was shortened by 2 bases and J by 5 bases, with 16 bases between the two germline ends. CDR3 amino acids: CASSFGAGSGTEAFF. The DNA of the CDR3 is TGTGCCAGCAGCTTCGGGGCGGGTTCAGGGACTGAAGCTTTCTTT.

J is TRBJ2-7 and V is TRBV18, with unresolved D. Trimming pared 3 bases from V and 3 bases from J, leaving 9 bases between. Germline values: CDR1 KGHSH, CDR2 LQKENI. The CDR3 has 13 amino acids. Here the CDR3 reads CASSPLRDYEQYF. The CDR3 DNA is TGTGCCAGCTCACCTTTAAGGGACTACGAGCAGTACTTC.

This clonotype is medium-sized. As DNA, the CDR3 is TGCAGCGTAACATATGCCAGAAGGGGCAAAGGGGCTTTCTTT. This gives the protein CSVTYARRGKGAFF. The chain links TRBV29-1 to TRBJ1-1; D perhaps matches TRBD1 (5 bases). This CDR3 spans 14 amino acids. Trimming removed 6 bases at V and 11 bases at J, with 25 bases between. The germline V gene has CDR1 SQVTM and CDR2 ANQGSEA.

The V gene is TRBV3-2, the J gene TRBJ2-2. TRBV3-2 is noted as a pseudogene. The CDR3 runs to 16 residues. This CDR3 is CASSQEPGPNTGELFF. Written as DNA, the CDR3 is TGTGCCAGCAGCCAAGAGCCAGGACCCAACACCGGGGAGCTGTTTTTT.

The chain links TRBV19 to TRBJ2-5; 10 bases agree with TRBD2. V lost 3 bases, J lost 9 bases, and 7 bases stayed unmatched. Germline V gene sequence: CDR1 LNHDA, CDR2 SQIVND (reference sequence). CDR3 length: 14 residues. The CDR3 region is CASSIAGTSVAQYF. Here the CDR3 DNA reads TGTGCCAGTAGTATCGCTGGGACTAGCGTGGCCCAGTACTTC.

This clonotype has ten or more counts. V and J are TRBV19 and TRBJ2-1; D not resolved. CDR3 length: 15 amino acids. Trimming stripped 9 bases from V and 0 bases from J, with 15 bases between. Germline CDR1 reads LNHDA; CDR2 reads SQIVND (reference sequence). CDR3 DNA: TGTGCCAGCCGTTCGACCCCGAGCTCCTACAATGAGCAGTTCTTC. Translated, it gives CASRSTPSSYNEQFF.

This clonotype was counted between two and nine times. The chain joins TRBV4-1 to TRBJ2-7; D gene uncertain. CDR1 is MGHRA, CDR2 YSYEKL, per germline. There are 13 residues in the CDR3. With 1 base removed from V and 3 bases from J, the gap between germline ends came to 7 bases. The CDR3 region has the DNA TGCGCCAGCAGCCAAGGTACTCTCTACGAGCAGTACTTC. It is translated as CASSQGTLYEQYF.